This TCR beta chain derives from a study of T cells in Graves' hyperthyroidism and ophthalmopathy. From RNA transcripts, TCR beta CDR3 regions were amplified. The HTBI primer set was used in a first-round RT-PCR of the TCR CDR3. TCRdb re-called the multiplex PCR reads with MiXCR, one entry per CDR3 protein. The profile shows about 260,000 distinct CDR3 sequences, approximately 16% of them singletons. The sequence derives from a woman aged 18-29 years with Graves' ophthalmopathy. Sample: blood.

As DNA, the CDR3 is TGTGCCAGCAGGTCTAGCGGGGGCAGCTCCTACGAGCAGTACTTC. As protein: CASRSSGGSSYEQYF. This chain joins TRBV28 and TRBJ2-7, with 10 bases fitting TRBD2. The V segment lost 6 bases and the J segment 0 bases; nucleotides outside the gene matches: 5. Germline lookup yields CDR1 MDHEN and CDR2 SYDVKM. CDR3 length equals 15 residues. Together with reference TRBV28 and TRBJ2-7, the CDR3 gives the full variable domain: DVKVTQSSRYLVKRTGEKVFLECVQDMDHENMFWYRQDPGLGLRLIYFSYDVKMKEKGDIPEGYSVSREKKERFSLILESASTNQTSMYLCASRSSGGSSYEQYFGPGTRLTVT.